This T cell receptor beta chain was retrieved from a study of blood T cell repertoires in COVID-19. As for the study in general: T cells, B-cell-depleted T cells, or PBMCs supplied cDNA or gDNA.

This CDR3 has 15 amino acids. Looked up from germline, CDR1 is WSHSY and CDR2 is SAAADI. V lost 2 bases to trimming and J lost 3 bases, with 11 bases between them. Per the original data handling: Using reference gene primer amplification, nucleated cell counts were estimated. Method: immunoSEQ multiplex PCR; TCRdb's copy keeps in-frame clones and lacks some. The DNA gave D and trimming, while V, J and clone size come from that table. Of 60,000 to 90,000 clones in the sample, approximately 79% are singletons; the top ten hold just over 2.5%. The TCR originated in a human donor with acute or convalescent COVID-19. The donor label of this sample is uncertain. Input material: peripheral blood. The chain has TRBV10-2 and TRBJ1-5; TRBD1 might be the D (5 bases). The CDR3 nucleotides read TGCGCCAGCAGTGAGGCGGGGGGTACCAATCAGCCCCAGCATTTT. Amino acids: CASSEAGGTNQPQHF.